This TCR beta chain stems from a study of CD8 T cells in ankylosing spondylitis. Overall study results and limits: In reactive arthritis synovial fluid and blood, some motif variants had been reported before. It appeared that ankylosing spondylitis blood was characterized by a TCR beta motif of several highly homologous variants.

The CDR3 sequence is 12 residues long. CDR1 is SGDLS, CDR2 YYNGEE, per germline. V dropped 0 bases and J dropped 8 bases, with 7 bases sitting between them. A quantitative 5'-RACE method, one with molecular barcodes, was used to make TCR beta libraries. TCRdb reprocessed the 5' RACE reads via MiXCR and lists one record per CDR3 protein. The data show more than 650,000 distinct CDR3 sequences, about 10% seen once. Of note for this clonotype: Its matching antigen is unknown.

The sample consisted of blood, either unsorted or a sorted T cell fraction (not recorded which). The receptor was derived from a male donor with ankylosing spondylitis. The gene calls are TRBV9 and TRBJ2-3, with D unresolved. The CDR3 DNA follows: TGTGCCAGCAGCGTAGTTGTAGGTACGCAGTATTTT. This gives the protein CASSVVVGTQYF.